These T cell receptor beta chains were read from a single sample in a study of spatial heterogeneity in lung cancer. TCRdb analysed the 5' RACE reads with MiXCR anew, one entry per CDR3 protein. The sample carries some 3,100 distinct CDR3 sequences, approximately 6.1% recorded once. This sample comprised lung tumor tissue, obtained at surgery. The origin of the receptors is a male donor with early-stage non-small cell lung cancer. Each CDR3 is given with its conserved first and last residue. D genes are given only for firm matches. Each size is once, few or many counts, or a class when the clone is expanded.

TRBV7-9	medium-sized	-	TRBJ2-3	15	TGTGCCAGCAGCTTGGGAGGGGGGCCGACAGATACGCAGTATTTT	CASSLGGGPTDTQYF
TRBV7-2	medium-sized	TRBD1	TRBJ1-1	15	TGTGCCAGCAGCGTAACCGGGACAGGGGGGACTGAAGCTTTCTTT	CASSVTGTGGTEAFF
TRBV6-5	medium-sized	TRBD1	TRBJ1-1	15	TGTGCCAGGGGGACGACAGGGGCCATGAACACTGAAGCTTTCTTT	CARGTTGAMNTEAFF
TRBV28	medium-sized	-	TRBJ2-7	11	TGTGCCAGCAGTTTTCAGTACGAGCAGTACTTC	CASSFQYEQYF
TRBV18	medium-sized	TRBD1	TRBJ2-3	15	TGTGCCAGCTCACACCGGGACAGGGGCGCAGATACGCAGTATTTT	CASSHRDRGADTQYF
TRBV7-2	many	-	TRBJ2-5	13	TGTGCCAGCAGCTCCCTTTACCAAGAGACCCAGTACTTC	CASSSLYQETQYF
TRBV9	medium-sized	TRBD1	TRBJ1-5	15	TGTGCCAGCAGCGTTGGACAGGGGGACAATCAGCCCCAGCATTTT	CASSVGQGDNQPQHF
TRBV10-3	medium-sized	-	TRBJ1-1	13	TGTGCCATCAGTAAGACATTGAACACTGAAGCTTTCTTT	CAISKTLNTEAFF
TRBV7-8	medium-sized	TRBD1	TRBJ1-5	13	TGTGCCAGCAGCACGGGACAGTTGCAGCCCCAGCATTTT	CASSTGQLQPQHF
TRBV7-6	medium-sized	TRBD2	TRBJ2-1	18	TGTGCCAGCAGCTTACTAGCTAGCGGGAGGGCCACCTACAATGAGCAGTTCTTC	CASSLLASGRATYNEQFF
TRBV4-2	medium-sized	TRBD1	TRBJ1-6	15	TGTGCCAGCAGCCAAGGCAGGACAGGAGGATCACCCCTCCACTTT	CASSQGRTGGSPLHF
TRBV24-1	many	-	TRBJ1-5	13	TGTGCCACCAGTGATCAGGGGCTGAAGCCCCAGCATTTT	CATSDQGLKPQHF
TRBV15	many	-	TRBJ1-4	14	TGTGCCACCAGCGGGTACAGGGCGGATGAAAAACTGTTTTTT	CATSGYRADEKLFF
TRBV29-1	medium-sized	-	TRBJ2-7	12	TGCAGCGTTGAATCCCAGACCTACGAGCAGTACTTC	CSVESQTYEQYF
TRBV20-1	medium-sized	-	TRBJ2-3	12	TGCAGTGCCGGATCGGACACAGATACGCAGTATTTT	CSAGSDTDTQYF
TRBV7-2	medium-sized	TRBD2	TRBJ2-5	17	TGTGCCAGCAGCTTAGGGAGTAGCGGGAGTGGTGAAGAGACCCAGTACTTC	CASSLGSSGSGEETQYF
TRBV28	many	TRBD1	TRBJ2-7	12	TGTGCCAGCAGTATAACCGGGACAGGGCCGTACTTC	CASSITGTGPYF
TRBV6-1	few	TRBD1	TRBJ1-5	15	TGTGCCAGCAGTACCAGGGGGATCGGCAATCAGCCCCAGCATTTT	CASSTRGIGNQPQHF
TRBV20-1	medium-sized	-	TRBJ2-1	14	TGCAGTGCTAGAGAACCCAGGGGCATGGATGAGCAGTTCTTC	CSAREPRGMDEQFF
TRBV3-1	few	-	TRBJ2-6	18	TGTGCCAGCAGCCAAGTAGGGACCTTGAGCTCTGGGGCCAACGTCCTGACTTTC	CASSQVGTLSSGANVLTF
TRBV7-8	medium-sized	-	TRBJ2-3	15	TGTGCCAGCAGCTTAATCAGCTTTCGCACAGATACGCAGTATTTT	CASSLISFRTDTQYF
TRBV11-2	medium-sized	-	TRBJ1-5	13	TGTGCCAGCAGCTCGAGAGGGAATCAGCCCCAGCATTTT	CASSSRGNQPQHF